These 24 T cell receptor beta chains came from one sample sequenced in a study of early T cells in non-severe SARS-CoV-2 infection. Using its own MiXCR run on the 5' RACE reads, TCRdb lists one record per CDR3 protein. This sample yields tens of thousands of distinct CDR3 sequences, of which around 4.3% are seen a single time; under 6% belongs to the top ten. The specimen sequenced was whole blood. The receptors were sampled from an adult who was a healthcare worker with PCR-confirmed SARS-CoV-2 infection or an uninfected control (not recorded which).

This clonotype showed up many times. The V gene is TRBV19, the J gene TRBJ2-5; D might be TRBD1 (6 bases). The CDR3 has 16 amino acids. Germline V CDR1 and CDR2: LNHDA, SQIVND (reference sequence). V lost 7 bases, J lost 2 bases, and 20 bases lay in between. Written as DNA, the CDR3 is TGTGCCAGTAATTCAAAGGGGGAAGATCGACAAGAGACCCAGTACTTC. Protein product: CASNSKGEDRQETQYF.

V usage is TRBV4-1 and J usage is TRBJ2-7; 8 positions match TRBD1. Germline CDR1 and CDR2: MGHRA and YSYEKL. V was pared by 4 bases and J by 6 bases, with 11 bases of the junction left unmatched. The CDR3 contains 15 residues. CDR3 nucleotides: TGCGCCAGCAGCCTTCCCGGGACAGGTAGTAGCGAGCAGTACTTC. Amino acid sequence: CASSLPGTGSSEQYF.

This clonotype showed up many times. The chain uses TRBV7-9 and TRBJ1-4, with D perhaps matching TRBD1 (6 bases). The CDR3 is 15 amino acids. Per germline, CDR1 SEHNR and CDR2 FQNEAQ (reference sequence). V dropped 2 bases and J dropped 7 bases, with 14 bases sitting between them. In DNA form, the CDR3 reads TGTGCCAGCAGCTTACCCGTCAAGGGGGGTGAAAAACTGTTTTTT. Its translation is CASSLPVKGGEKLFF.

At least ten counts were recorded for this clonotype. The V and J genes are TRBV27 and TRBJ2-1; no clear D. The CDR3 consists of 15 residues. V shed 2 bases and J shed 2 bases, with 10 bases lying between them. Germline V gene lookup returns CDR1 MNHEY and CDR2 SMNVEV (reference sequence). Here the CDR3 reads CASSLNMGAYNEQFF. The CDR3 DNA reads as TGTGCCAGCAGTTTAAACATGGGCGCCTACAATGAGCAGTTCTTC.

This clonotype was observed many times. The chain carries TRBV7-9 and TRBJ2-2, with D maybe TRBD2 (6 bases). V was pared by 7 bases and J by 2 bases, with 17 bases between. In germline, CDR1 is SEHNR, CDR2 FQNEAQ (reference sequence). The CDR3 has 16 amino acids. The CDR3 region has the DNA TGTGCCAGCACCCAACGCCGGCGGGGCAACACCGGGGAGCTGTTTTTT. Encoded protein: CASTQRRRGNTGELFF.

This clonotype was picked up many times. This sequence joins TRBV20-1 and TRBJ2-5; D is unclear. The CDR3 spans 14 residues. The V gene lost 1 base and the J gene lost 1 base, with 10 bases spanning the gap. Germline V gene data show CDR1 as DFQATT and CDR2 as SNEGSKA (reference sequence). In DNA, the CDR3 is TGCAGTGCTAGAGGGCATAATGCCCAAGAGACCCAGTACTTC. It encodes CSARGHNAQETQYF.

A few counts support this clonotype. The chain carries TRBV24-1 and TRBJ2-1; 7 bases align to TRBD2. In germline, CDR1 is KGHDR, CDR2 SFDVKD. The CDR3 totals 12 residues. Trimming at V came to 2 bases and at J to 11 bases, leaving 2 bases not matched to a gene. The CDR3 nucleotides read TGTGCCACCAGTGATTCGGGGGGAAAGCAGTTCTTC. This codes for CATSDSGGKQFF.

This clonotype was detected many times. The rearrangement uses TRBV7-9 and TRBJ2-7; D uncertain. CDR1 and CDR2 (germline): SEHNR, FQNEAQ (reference sequence). This CDR3 has 11 amino acids. Trimming cost V 5 bases and J 5 bases, with 7 bases left between them. The DNA for the CDR3 is TGTGCCAGCAGCCCTCAGAACGAGCAGTACTTC. Protein sequence: CASSPQNEQYF.

This clonotype was observed at least ten times. The chain recombines TRBV5-1 with TRBJ2-7, with 8 bases fitting TRBD1. The V and J ends lost 3 bases and 3 bases, in that order; junction bases with no gene match: 8. Germline values: CDR1 SGHRS, CDR2 YFSETQ. The length of the CDR3 is 15 residues. The DNA for the CDR3 is TGCGCCAGCAGCTCCGACGCAGGGGGCCTCTACGAGCAGTACTTC. Its translation is CASSSDAGGLYEQYF.

With regard to this clonotype: Being one base from a much bigger clone, this may be a read error. V is TRBV29-1 and J is TRBJ1-1; 9 bases align to TRBD1. CDR3 length: 14 residues. The V gene's germline CDR1 is SQVTM and CDR2 ANQGSEA. The CDR3 loop reads CCVDRGSMNTEAFF. The CDR3 coding sequence is TGCTGCGTTGACAGGGGGTCTATGAACACTGAAGCTTTCTTT.

This clonotype has a count of ten or more. The rearrangement links TRBV7-2 to TRBJ2-3, with D perhaps TRBD2 (6 bases). The germline V gene encodes CDR1 SGHTA and CDR2 FQGNSA. The CDR3 contains 15 residues. V lost 3 bases and J 2 bases, leaving 12 bases between the germline ends. CDR3 protein: CASSFASATTDTQYF. CDR3 nucleotides: TGTGCCAGCAGCTTCGCTAGCGCTACCACAGATACGCAGTATTTT.

This clonotype was observed at least ten times. This sequence joins TRBV12-3 or TRBV12-4 and TRBJ1-6; D is possibly TRBD1 (6 bases). V dropped 1 base and J dropped 10 bases, with 14 bases sitting between them. The CDR3 is 15 amino acids. As DNA, the CDR3 is TGTGCCAGCAGTTTAGACGGCAGGGGCCGCTCACCCCTCCACTTT. Translated: CASSLDGRGRSPLHF.

The sample holds many counts of this clonotype. The chain recombines TRBV7-9 with TRBJ2-7; TRBD1 might be the D (6 bases). Germline CDR1 is SEHNR and CDR2 is FQNEAQ (reference sequence). V gave up 5 bases and J gave up 5 bases, with 10 bases separating them. This CDR3 comprises 12 residues. The DNA for the CDR3 is TGTGCCAGCAGCGCTACAGGGAACGAGCAGTACTTC. Protein product: CASSATGNEQYF.

This clonotype has at least ten counts. The J gene is TRBJ2-3, the V gene TRBV12-3 or TRBV12-4; TRBD2 matches at 9 bases. V was pared by 5 bases and J by 7 bases, with 1 base of the junction left unmatched. CDR3 length: 12 amino acids. The DNA for the CDR3 is TGTGCCAGCAGTGGACTAGCGAATACGCAGTATTTT. The encoded protein is CASSGLANTQYF.

There are many counts of this clonotype. This chain joins TRBV13 and TRBJ1-1; 9 bases line up with TRBD1. The trim removed 5 bases at V and 7 bases at J, leaving 17 bases unmatched. CDR1 is PRHDT and CDR2 is FYEKMQ in the germline V gene (reference sequence). The CDR3 sequence is 17 residues long. The CDR3 nucleotides read TGTGCCAGCAGCCGGGCCTGGAACAGGGGGCGGTCGGGTGAAGCTTTCTTT. It translates to CASSRAWNRGRSGEAFF.

Many counts were recorded for this clonotype. The rearrangement uses TRBV29-1 and TRBJ2-5; TRBD1 is a possible D gene (5 bases). CDR1 and CDR2 from the germline V gene are SQVTM and ANQGSEA. This CDR3 has 12 amino acids. V was cut by 4 bases and J by 1 base, with 7 bases left in between. The CDR3 nucleotides read TGCAGCGTTGGGCAGGGCCAAGAGACCCAGTACTTC. It encodes CSVGQGQETQYF. The full variable domain, its missing parts supplied by reference TRBV29-1 and TRBJ2-5, is SAVISQKPSRDICQRGTSLTIQCQVDSQVTMMFWYRQQPGQSLTLIATANQGSEATYESGFVIDKFPISRPNLTFSTLTVSNMSPEDSSIYLCSVGQGQETQYFGPGTRLLVL.

This clonotype appeared a few times. A read error is possible here, since a much larger clone lies one base away. The V and J genes are TRBV7-9 and TRBJ2-3; no reliable D call. CDR3 length: 14 residues. The germline V gene has CDR1 SEHNR and CDR2 FQNEAQ (reference sequence). Deletions cut 3 bases from V and 5 bases from J, with 12 bases between. CDR3 nucleotides: TGTGCCAGCAGCTTTCCCGACCTTGTAGATACGCAGTATTTT. It yields the protein CASSFPDLVDTQYF.

This clonotype was seen a few times. This chain joins TRBV5-1 and TRBJ2-7; 7 bases line up with TRBD1. The CDR3 contains 15 residues. The germline V gene has CDR1 SGHRS and CDR2 YFSETQ. The junction had 7 bases not matched to a gene; V was cut back by 4 bases and J by 0 bases. The CDR3, as DNA: TGCGCCAGCAGCCCAGGGACAGCCTACTCCTACGAGCAGTACTTC. It encodes CASSPGTAYSYEQYF. Full variable domain (missing parts from reference TRBV5-1 and TRBJ2-7): KAGVTQTPRYLIKTRGQQVTLSCSPISGHRSVSWYQQTPGQGLQFLFEYFSETQRNKGNFPGRFSGRQFSNSRSEMNVSTLELGDSALYLCASSPGTAYSYEQYFGPGTRLTVT.

The sample holds many counts of this clonotype. V and J are TRBV12-3 or TRBV12-4 and TRBJ2-5; 7 positions match TRBD2. The ends lost 3 bases at V and 5 bases at J; junction bases unmatched: 12. This CDR3 is built from 16 residues. The CDR3 DNA reads as TGTGCCAGCAGTTTCCGACTAGCCTTGGACGGGGAGACCCAGTACTTC. Residues: CASSFRLALDGETQYF.

This clonotype appeared many times. V gene TRBV7-8 combines with J gene TRBJ1-1; D ambiguous. Germline loops: CDR1 SGHVS, CDR2 FQNEAQ. V lost 2 bases to trimming and J lost 1 base, with 5 bases between them. The CDR3 extends over 13 amino acids. As DNA, the CDR3 is TGTGCCAGCAGCTTACCAGCGAACACTGAAGCTTTCTTT. It yields the protein CASSLPANTEAFF.

This clonotype has ten or more counts. The J gene is TRBJ2-2, the V gene TRBV6-5; tentative D call: TRBD2 (6 bases). The V gene's germline CDR1 is MNHEY and CDR2 SVGAGI. V was clipped by 2 bases and J by 5 bases, with 12 bases between them. CDR3 size: 15 residues. The CDR3 region has the DNA TGTGCCAGCAGTTACGACTTCGGGGGAACCGGGGAGCTGTTTTTT. This codes for CASSYDFGGTGELFF.

This clonotype was detected ten times or more. The rearrangement links TRBV15 to TRBJ1-2, with 10 bases lining up with TRBD1. This CDR3 comprises 14 residues. CDR1 is LNHNV and CDR2 is YYDKDF in the germline V gene (reference sequence). Losses at the gene ends were 10 bases for V and 4 bases for J; bases not matched to a gene: 9. CDR3: CASRGTGDPYGYTF. CDR3 sequence (DNA): TGTGCCAGCCGGGGGACAGGGGACCCCTATGGCTACACCTTC.

There are a few counts of this clonotype. The gene calls are TRBV6-6 and TRBJ2-3, with unresolved D. Germline lookup yields CDR1 MNHNY and CDR2 SVGAGI (reference sequence). CDR3 length: 15 residues. Deletions cut 2 bases from V and 3 bases from J, with 12 bases between. CDR3 residues: CASSYRVPTTDTQYF. Here the CDR3 DNA reads TGTGCCAGCAGTTACAGGGTCCCCACAACAGATACGCAGTATTTT.

This clonotype was seen only a few times. The rearrangement joins TRBV2 to TRBJ2-2; TRBD1 aligns across 7 bases. V lost 4 bases to trimming and J lost 0 bases; unmatched junction nucleotides: 5. The CDR3 is 16 amino acids. Germline assignment: CDR1 SNHLY and CDR2 FYNNEI. Written as DNA, the CDR3 is TGTGCCAGCAGTGTCTCCGGGACAGCGAACACCGGGGAGCTGTTTTTT. Protein sequence: CASSVSGTANTGELFF.